A selection of T cell receptor beta chains follows, all from one sample in a study of T cell clones after liver transplantation. Method: immunoSEQ multiplex PCR; TCRdb's copy keeps in-frame clones and lacks some. There are about 45,000 clones in the sample; just over 85% occur only once, and 2.5% lies in the top ten. This sample comprised CD4+ T cells from blood, obtained 24 months after liver transplant. The source is a human patient who received a liver transplant. Some T cells may have originated in the graft donor. Both conserved end residues are part of each CDR3.

J gene: TRBJ1-4; V gene: TRBV7-8; CDR3 protein: CASSPTRGRYEKLFF
J gene: TRBJ1-4; V gene: TRBV19; CDR3 protein: CASSIDRREKLFF
J gene: TRBJ1-1; V gene: TRBV2; CDR3 protein: CASNRQGNTEAFF
J gene: TRBJ2-6; V gene: TRBV19; CDR3 protein: CASSPHRGGANVLTF
J gene: TRBJ1-2; V gene: TRBV7-2; CDR3 protein: CASSFLGADYGYTF
J gene: TRBJ1-1; V gene: TRBV4-1; CDR3 protein: CASSHDRGATEAFF
J gene: TRBJ1-4; V gene: TRBV15; CDR3 protein: CATSSGLPNEKLFF
J gene: TRBJ1-2; V gene: TRBV5-1; CDR3 protein: CASSRRGRYDGYTF
J gene: TRBJ2-3; V gene: TRBV2; CDR3 protein: CASSYEGAPSTDTQYF
J gene: TRBJ2-3; V gene: TRBV6-1; CDR3 protein: CASSNAPDTQYF
J gene: TRBJ1-5; V gene: TRBV27; CDR3 protein: CASSSGGRNQPQHF
J gene: TRBJ2-1; V gene: TRBV5-4; CDR3 protein: CASSLNGRNEQFF
J gene: TRBJ1-2; V gene: TRBV2; CDR3 protein: CASSVTTPTGNGYTF
J gene: TRBJ1-4; V gene: TRBV7-9; CDR3 protein: CASSLVSGATNEKLFF
J gene: TRBJ1-4; V gene: TRBV10-2; CDR3 protein: CASSENGWVTNEKLFF
J gene: TRBJ1-1; V gene: TRBV6-5; CDR3 protein: CASRGPANTEAFF
J gene: TRBJ1-1; V gene: TRBV23-1; CDR3 protein: CASSHPGSNTEAFF
J gene: TRBJ2-2; V gene: TRBV7-2; CDR3 protein: CASSRGTGVSTGELFF
J gene: TRBJ2-3; V gene: TRBV12-5; CDR3 protein: CASGLPGGTDTQYF
J gene: TRBJ2-7; V gene: TRBV9; CDR3 protein: CASSPAGGLYEQYF
J gene: TRBJ1-5; V gene: TRBV7-2; CDR3 protein: CASSSVTYQPQHF
J gene: TRBJ2-2; V gene: TRBV19; CDR3 protein: CASTEGNTGELFF
J gene: TRBJ1-2; V gene: TRBV16; CDR3 protein: CASSQAGGIGYGYTF
J gene: TRBJ2-5; V gene: TRBV25-1; CDR3 protein: CASSPVLGEETQYF
J gene: TRBJ1-3; V gene: TRBV10-3; CDR3 protein: CAISEWQVSGNTIYF